This TCR beta chain was found in a study of T cell repertoires in cytomegalovirus infection (dated by TCRdb to the late 2010s). Background for the entire study: Because public TCR beta signatures pointed to carriage of CMV infection together with the matching HLA type, the HLA type of each donor mattered for the analysis.

Instrument on record: Illumina HiSeq 1500. The public reads were quality trimmed at Q25 with fastp and then assembled into clones with MiXCR by TCRdb, keeping productive beta chains. CDR3 protein sequences are deduplicated, and each keeps its most common genes and DNA. The table for this sample lists roughly 230,000 distinct CDR3 sequences; approximately 6.7% of them were counted only once. The leading ten clones occupy 5.5% to 8% of the sample. This clonotype was counted ten times or more. The antigen this receptor binds is unknown. Qualities for individual bases were not recorded, and no much larger clone is one base off. The CDR3 covers 11 residues, taking in both the cysteine and the phenylalanine. This entry keeps only the CDR3 DNA: 33 bases, framed from base 1. CDR1 SEHNR and CDR2 FQNEAQ are derived from the germline V gene (reference sequence). V is reduced by 3 bases and J by 7 bases, leaving a spacing of 7 bases between them.

Broad study findings and their caveats: In both this cohort and an independent cohort of several hundred donors, the cumulative frequency of public TCR beta family members distinguished carriers of CMV infection plus the relevant HLA type. The ex vivo response was dominated by HLA-C-restricted CMV-specific TCR beta clonotypes, which also provided the single most frequent clonotype in two of eight donors.

The sample consisted of PBMCs. The sequence came from a human donor in good health (CMV status not recorded). Some clones in this sample may be carry-over from other donors' samples. The rearrangement combines TRBV7-9 with TRBJ2-7; the D gene cannot be resolved reliably. The CDR3 region has the sequence CASSFPGEQYF. The nucleotides are TGTGCCAGCAGCTTCCCCGGAGAGCAGTACTTC.